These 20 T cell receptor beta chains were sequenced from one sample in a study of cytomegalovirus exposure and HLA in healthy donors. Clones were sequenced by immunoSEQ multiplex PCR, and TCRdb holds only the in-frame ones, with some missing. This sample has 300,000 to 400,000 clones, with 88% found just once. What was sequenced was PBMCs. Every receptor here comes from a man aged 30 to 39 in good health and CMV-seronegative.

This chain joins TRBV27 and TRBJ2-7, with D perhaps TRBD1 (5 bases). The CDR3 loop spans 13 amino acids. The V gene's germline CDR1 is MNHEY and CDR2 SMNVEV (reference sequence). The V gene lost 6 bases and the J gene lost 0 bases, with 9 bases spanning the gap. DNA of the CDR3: TGTGCCAGCAGCACAGGTAGCTCCTACGAGCAGTACTTC. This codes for CASSTGSSYEQYF.

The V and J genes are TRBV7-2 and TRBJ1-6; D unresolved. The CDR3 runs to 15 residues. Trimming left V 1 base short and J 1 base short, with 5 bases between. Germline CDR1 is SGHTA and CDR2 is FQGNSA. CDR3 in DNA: TGTGCCAGCAGCTTAGTTCAGTCCTATAATTCACCCCTCCACTTT. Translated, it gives CASSLVQSYNSPLHF. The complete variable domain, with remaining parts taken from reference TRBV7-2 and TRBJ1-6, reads GAGVSQSPSNKVTEKGKDVELRCDPISGHTALYWYRQSLGQGLEFLIYFQGNSAPDKSGLPSDRFSAERTGGSVSTLTIQRTQQEDSAVYLCASSLVQSYNSPLHFGNGTRLTVT.

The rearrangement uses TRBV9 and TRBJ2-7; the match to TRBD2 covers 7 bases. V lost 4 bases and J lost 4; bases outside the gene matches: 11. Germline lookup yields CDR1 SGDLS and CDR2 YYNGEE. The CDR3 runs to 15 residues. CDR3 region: CASSPQTGGVYEQYF. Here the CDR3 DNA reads TGTGCCAGCAGCCCCCAGACGGGGGGAGTTTACGAGCAGTACTTC.

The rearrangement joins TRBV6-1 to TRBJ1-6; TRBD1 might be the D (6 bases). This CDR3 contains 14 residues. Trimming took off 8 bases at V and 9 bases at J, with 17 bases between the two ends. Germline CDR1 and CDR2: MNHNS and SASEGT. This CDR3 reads CASQQGGWVSPLHF. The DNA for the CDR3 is TGTGCCAGCCAACAGGGTGGTTGGGTTTCACCCCTCCACTTT.

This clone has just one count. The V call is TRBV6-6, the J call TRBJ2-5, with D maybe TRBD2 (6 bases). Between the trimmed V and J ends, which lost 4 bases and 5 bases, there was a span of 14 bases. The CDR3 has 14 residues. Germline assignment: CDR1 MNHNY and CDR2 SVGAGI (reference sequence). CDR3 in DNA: TGTGCCAGCAGTTCGACTAGTACGTGGGAGACCCAGTACTTC. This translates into CASSSTSTWETQYF.

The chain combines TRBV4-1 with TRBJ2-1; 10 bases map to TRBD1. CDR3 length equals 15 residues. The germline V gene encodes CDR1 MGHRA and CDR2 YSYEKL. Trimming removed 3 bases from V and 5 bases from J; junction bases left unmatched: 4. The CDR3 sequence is CASSQTGTGDNEQFF. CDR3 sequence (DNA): TGCGCCAGCAGCCAGACCGGGACAGGGGACAATGAGCAGTTCTTC.

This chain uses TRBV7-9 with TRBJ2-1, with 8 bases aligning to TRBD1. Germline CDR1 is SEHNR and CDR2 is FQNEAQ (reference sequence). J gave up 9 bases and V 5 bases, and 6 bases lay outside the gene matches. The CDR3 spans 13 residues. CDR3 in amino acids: CASSPRQGSEQFF. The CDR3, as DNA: TGTGCCAGCAGCCCCAGACAGGGGAGTGAGCAGTTCTTC.

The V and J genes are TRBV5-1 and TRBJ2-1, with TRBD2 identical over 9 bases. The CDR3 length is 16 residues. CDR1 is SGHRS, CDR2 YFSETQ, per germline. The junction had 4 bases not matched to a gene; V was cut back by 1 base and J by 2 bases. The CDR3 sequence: CASSLWAGGPYNEQFF. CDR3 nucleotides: TGCGCCAGCAGCTTGTGGGCGGGGGGGCCCTACAATGAGCAGTTCTTC.

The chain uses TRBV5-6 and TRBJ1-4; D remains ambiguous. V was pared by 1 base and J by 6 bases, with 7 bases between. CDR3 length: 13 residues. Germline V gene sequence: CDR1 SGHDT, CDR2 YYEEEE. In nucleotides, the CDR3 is TGTGCCAGCAGCTTGTACGGGGATGAAAAACTGTTTTTT. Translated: CASSLYGDEKLFF.

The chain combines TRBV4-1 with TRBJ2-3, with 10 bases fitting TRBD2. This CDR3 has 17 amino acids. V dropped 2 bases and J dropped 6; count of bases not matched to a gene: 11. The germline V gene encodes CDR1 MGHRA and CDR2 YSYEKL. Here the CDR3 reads CASSQRSGGAIQDTQYF. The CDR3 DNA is TGCGCCAGCAGCCAACGAAGCGGGGGGGCAATCCAGGATACGCAGTATTTT.

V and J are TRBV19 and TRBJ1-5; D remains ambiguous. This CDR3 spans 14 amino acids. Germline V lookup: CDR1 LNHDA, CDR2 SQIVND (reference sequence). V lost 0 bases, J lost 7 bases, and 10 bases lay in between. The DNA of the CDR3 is TGTGCCAGTAGTATAGAACTTGCCTTGCAGCCCCAGCATTTT. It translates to CASSIELALQPQHF.

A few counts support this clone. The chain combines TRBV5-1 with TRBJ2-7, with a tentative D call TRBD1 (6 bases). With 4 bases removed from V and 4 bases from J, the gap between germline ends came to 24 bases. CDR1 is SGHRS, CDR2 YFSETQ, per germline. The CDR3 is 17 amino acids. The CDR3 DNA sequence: TGCGCCAGCAGCCCAACTTGGGACACCCTGGCTTCATACGAGCAGTACTTC. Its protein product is CASSPTWDTLASYEQYF.

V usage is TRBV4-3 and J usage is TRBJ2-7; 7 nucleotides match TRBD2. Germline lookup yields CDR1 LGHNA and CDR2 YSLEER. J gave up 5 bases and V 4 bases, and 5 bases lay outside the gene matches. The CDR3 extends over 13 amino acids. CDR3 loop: CASSPDSGNEQYF. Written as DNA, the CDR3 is TGCGCCAGCAGCCCCGACAGCGGGAACGAGCAGTACTTC.

The CDR3 bases are TGCGCCAGCAGCTACCTCCCCCAGTCTGGAAACACCATATATTTT. Protein sequence: CASSYLPQSGNTIYF. This chain uses TRBV5-1 with TRBJ1-3; no definite D call. V gave up 3 bases and J gave up 1 base, with 11 bases separating them. The CDR3 spans 15 residues. Germline V gene lookup returns CDR1 SGHRS and CDR2 YFSETQ.

The CDR3 is CASSQPGDIQYF. In DNA form, the CDR3 reads TGCGCCAGCAGCCAACCGGGGGACATTCAGTACTTC. This chain joins TRBV4-1 and TRBJ2-4; a weak D match, TRBD2 (6 bases). V was pared by 2 bases and J by 8 bases, with 7 bases between. CDR3 size: 12 residues. Per the germline V gene, CDR1 is MGHRA and CDR2 is YSYEKL.

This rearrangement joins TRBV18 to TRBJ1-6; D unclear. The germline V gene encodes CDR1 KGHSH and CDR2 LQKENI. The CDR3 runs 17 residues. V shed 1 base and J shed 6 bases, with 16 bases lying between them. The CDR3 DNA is TGTGCCAGCTCACCACAGTTAGCGAGCTCGGGTAATTCACCCCTCCACTTT. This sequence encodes CASSPQLASSGNSPLHF. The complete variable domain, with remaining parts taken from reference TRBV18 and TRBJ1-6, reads NAGVMQNPRHLVRRRGQEARLRCSPMKGHSHVYWYRQLPEEGLKFMVYLQKENIIDESGMPKERFSAEFPKEGPSILRIQQVVRGDSAAYFCASSPQLASSGNSPLHFGNGTRLTVT.

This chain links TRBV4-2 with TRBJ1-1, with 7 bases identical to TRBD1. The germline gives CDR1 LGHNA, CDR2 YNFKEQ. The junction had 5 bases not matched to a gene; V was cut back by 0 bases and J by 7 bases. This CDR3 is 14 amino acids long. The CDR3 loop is CASSQEARDSEAFF. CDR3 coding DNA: TGTGCCAGCAGCCAAGAGGCCCGGGACAGTGAAGCTTTCTTT.

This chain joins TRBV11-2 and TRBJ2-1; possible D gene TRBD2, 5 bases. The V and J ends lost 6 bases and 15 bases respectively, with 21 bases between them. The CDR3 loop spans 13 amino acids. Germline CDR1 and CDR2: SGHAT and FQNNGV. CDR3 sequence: CASSLSPSWWWFF. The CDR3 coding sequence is TGTGCCAGCAGTTTAAGCCCTAGCTGGTGGTGGTTCTTC.

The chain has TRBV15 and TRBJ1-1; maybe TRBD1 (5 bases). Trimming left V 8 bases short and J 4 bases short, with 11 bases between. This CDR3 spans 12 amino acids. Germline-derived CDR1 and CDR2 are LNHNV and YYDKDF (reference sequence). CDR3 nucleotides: TGTGCCACCCTCAGGGAAGGCACTGAAGCTTTCTTT. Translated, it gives CATLREGTEAFF. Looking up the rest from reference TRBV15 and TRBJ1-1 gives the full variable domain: DAMVIQNPRYQVTQFGKPVTLSCSQTLNHNVMYWYQQKSSQAPKLLFHYYDKDFNNEADTPDNFQSRRPNTSFCFLDIRSPGLGDTAMYLCATLREGTEAFFGQGTRLTVV.

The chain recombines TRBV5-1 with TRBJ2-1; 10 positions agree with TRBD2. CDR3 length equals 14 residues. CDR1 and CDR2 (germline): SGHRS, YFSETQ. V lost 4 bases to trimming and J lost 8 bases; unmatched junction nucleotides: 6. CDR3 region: CASSTTGLAYEQFF. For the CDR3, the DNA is TGCGCCAGCAGCACAACGGGACTAGCGTATGAGCAGTTCTTC.